These 19 T cell receptor beta chains came from one sample sequenced in a study of T cell clones after liver transplantation. Clones were sequenced by immunoSEQ multiplex PCR, and TCRdb holds only the in-frame ones, with some missing. Found here are about 80,000 clones, roughly 85% of them singletons; the top ten hold more than 0.45%. The starting material was CD4+ T cells from blood, obtained 45 to 46 months after liver transplant. The receptors were sampled from a human patient who received a liver transplant. These T cells may partly come from the graft donor.

The chain links TRBV5-1 to TRBJ2-7; 9 bases fit TRBD1. This CDR3 is 14 amino acids long. Germline V gene data show CDR1 as SGHRS and CDR2 as YFSETQ. Trimming took 4 bases from V and 7 from J; bases not matched to a gene: 9. CDR3 region: CASSQKQGAGEQYF. In nucleotides, the CDR3 is TGCGCCAGCAGCCAAAAACAGGGGGCAGGGGAGCAGTACTTC. Full variable domain (remainder filled in from reference TRBV5-1 and TRBJ2-7): KAGVTQTPRYLIKTRGQQVTLSCSPISGHRSVSWYQQTPGQGLQFLFEYFSETQRNKGNFPGRFSGRQFSNSRSEMNVSTLELGDSALYLCASSQKQGAGEQYFGPGTRLTVT.

The chain carries TRBV27 and TRBJ2-2; 9 nucleotides match TRBD2. The germline gives CDR1 MNHEY, CDR2 SMNVEV (reference sequence). The junction had 10 bases not matched to a gene; V was cut back by 10 bases and J by 4 bases. The CDR3 has 15 residues. This CDR3 is CATLAGLAGTGELFF. CDR3 sequence (DNA): TGTGCCACCCTAGCGGGGCTAGCGGGCACCGGGGAGCTGTTTTTT.

This clone was counted once. V is TRBV28 and J is TRBJ2-7, with D possibly TRBD1 on 5 matching bases. This CDR3 contains 14 residues. Trimming left V 3 bases short and J 2 bases short, with 11 bases between. Per the germline V gene, CDR1 is MDHEN and CDR2 is SYDVKM. The CDR3 sequence: CASSFQGTAYEQYF. The CDR3 DNA follows: TGTGCCAGCAGTTTCCAGGGCACCGCCTACGAGCAGTACTTC. Full variable domain (rest looked up from reference TRBV28 and TRBJ2-7): DVKVTQSSRYLVKRTGEKVFLECVQDMDHENMFWYRQDPGLGLRLIYFSYDVKMKEKGDIPEGYSVSREKKERFSLILESASTNQTSMYLCASSFQGTAYEQYFGPGTRLTVT.

The V gene is TRBV11-2, the J gene TRBJ1-2; a possible D gene is TRBD1 (6 bases). V dropped 6 bases and J dropped 7 bases, with 18 bases sitting between them. Germline V lookup: CDR1 SGHAT, CDR2 FQNNGV. The CDR3 length is 14 residues. CDR3 DNA: TGTGCCAGCAGGGCAGGGGCTTCTTACGGTGGCTACACCTTC. Protein sequence: CASRAGASYGGYTF.

The chain carries TRBV28 and TRBJ1-2; 12 bases map to TRBD1. CDR1 and CDR2 (germline): MDHEN, SYDVKM. V shed 4 bases, J shed 4 bases, and the junction held 10 bases outside the gene matches. The CDR3 loop spans 17 amino acids. This CDR3 reads CASSSLGQGAWGYGYTF. DNA for the CDR3: TGTGCCAGCAGTTCCCTGGGACAGGGGGCGTGGGGCTATGGCTACACCTTC.

The gene calls are TRBV7-2 and TRBJ1-4, with 7 positions matching TRBD1. Germline assignment: CDR1 SGHTA and CDR2 FQGNSA. The CDR3 is 14 amino acids. After removal of 7 bases from V and 5 bases from J, the junction contained 7 bases not matched to a gene. This CDR3 is CASTRQGGNEKLFF. In DNA form, the CDR3 reads TGTGCCAGCACCAGACAGGGAGGGAATGAAAAACTGTTTTTT. Combining the CDR3 with reference TRBV7-2 and TRBJ1-4 gives the whole variable domain GAGVSQSPSNKVTEKGKDVELRCDPISGHTALYWYRQSLGQGLEFLIYFQGNSAPDKSGLPSDRFSAERTGGSVSTLTIQRTQQEDSAVYLCASTRQGGNEKLFFGSGTQLSVL.

The chain couples TRBV7-2 to TRBJ2-2; D is possibly TRBD1 (6 bases). Germline CDR1 is SGHTA and CDR2 is FQGNSA. The CDR3 length is 17 residues. The V end lost 0 bases, the J end lost 4 bases, and 15 bases lay between the germline ends. In DNA, the CDR3 is TGTGCCAGCAGCTTAGCGGTGGGGACACAACCCACCGGGGAGCTGTTTTTT. Protein: CASSLAVGTQPTGELFF.

The chain employs TRBV28 and TRBJ1-1; 9 nucleotides match TRBD1. This CDR3 region has 18 residues. Germline V CDR1 and CDR2: MDHEN, SYDVKM. With 0 bases clipped from V and 4 bases from J, the junction kept 12 bases outside the gene matches. The CDR3 loop is CASSLWGLAGQGSTEAFF. CDR3 nucleotide sequence: TGTGCCAGCAGTTTATGGGGCTTGGCGGGACAGGGTTCCACTGAAGCTTTCTTT.

The sample holds one count of this clone. The CDR3 DNA follows: TGTGCCAGCAGCTTAGGCTCGACAATCTTCTCTGGAAACACCATATATTTT. Its protein is CASSLGSTIFSGNTIYF. The chain links TRBV7-2 to TRBJ1-3; no firm D call. Germline loops: CDR1 SGHTA, CDR2 FQGNSA. The V gene lost 1 base and the J gene lost 0 bases, with 13 bases spanning the gap. This CDR3 has 17 amino acids.

Turning to this clone: Relative to the germline gene, one junction end is altered; a read error may explain this. In DNA, the CDR3 is TGTGCCAGCAGTTTGAGGACAGGGGGTGGATCACTCTTC. Its translation is CASSLRTGGGSLF. This sequence joins TRBV28 and TRBJ1-2, with 10 bases that match TRBD1. There are 13 residues in the CDR3. Per germline, CDR1 MDHEN and CDR2 SYDVKM.

This chain connects TRBV4-1 to TRBJ2-6; D may match TRBD1 or TRBD2 (5 bases each). The germline V gene has CDR1 MGHRA and CDR2 YSYEKL. Trimming removed 2 bases at V and 0 bases at J, with 11 bases between. This CDR3 has 17 residues. The CDR3 region has the DNA TGCGCCAGCAGCCAACCGGGGCGTAGCTCTGGGGCCAACGTCCTGACTTTC. Translated: CASSQPGRSSGANVLTF.

The chain joins TRBV19 to TRBJ1-1; D might be TRBD1 (5 bases). The CDR3 is 15 amino acids. The V gene's germline CDR1 is LNHDA and CDR2 SQIVND (reference sequence). The V end was cut by 7 bases, the J end by 5 bases, with 20 bases between. CDR3 amino acids: CASTRWGRPGTEAFF. The CDR3 bases are TGTGCCAGTACCAGGTGGGGCAGGCCGGGAACTGAAGCTTTCTTT.

J is TRBJ2-7 and V is TRBV7-6; 8 bases agree with TRBD1. This CDR3 has 15 residues. The trim removed 4 bases at V and 5 bases at J, leaving 10 bases unmatched. CDR1 is SGHVS and CDR2 is FNYEAQ in the germline V gene. CDR3 residues: CASSSGTGFGHEQYF. The CDR3 DNA reads as TGTGCCAGCAGCTCAGGGACAGGCTTCGGCCACGAGCAGTACTTC.

This chain joins TRBV5-1 and TRBJ1-5, with D possibly being TRBD1 (5 bases). V was cut by 4 bases and J by 1 base, with 9 bases left in between. CDR1 and CDR2 (germline): SGHRS, YFSETQ. This CDR3 has 14 residues. The DNA for the CDR3 is TGCGCCAGCAGCCGGGACGGGAGCAATCAGCCCCAGCATTTT. Its translation is CASSRDGSNQPQHF.

The rearrangement links TRBV27 to TRBJ2-2, with 7 bases lining up with TRBD2. CDR1 MNHEY and CDR2 SMNVEV come from the germline V gene (reference sequence). The CDR3 contains 15 residues. J gave up 4 bases and V 2 bases, and 4 bases lay outside the gene matches. CDR3 protein: CASSLGRASTGELFF. As DNA, the CDR3 is TGTGCCAGCAGTTTAGGGAGGGCCAGCACCGGGGAGCTGTTTTTT.

This chain uses TRBV7-9 with TRBJ1-3; D gene ambiguous. Per germline, CDR1 SEHNR and CDR2 FQNEAQ (reference sequence). The length of the CDR3 is 12 residues. Trimming left V 3 bases short and J 8 bases short, with 8 bases between. The CDR3: CASSFTHDTIYF. The CDR3 DNA is TGTGCCAGCAGCTTTACCCACGACACCATATATTTT. Complete variable domain (other parts from reference TRBV7-9 and TRBJ1-3): DTGVSQNPRHKITKRGQNVTFRCDPISEHNRLYWYRQTLGQGPEFLTYFQNEAQLEKSRLLSDRFSAERPKGSFSTLEIQRTEQGDSAMYLCASSFTHDTIYFGEGSWLTVV.

This rearrangement joins TRBV28 to TRBJ2-2, with TRBD1 as a possible D gene (6 bases). Germline-derived CDR1 and CDR2 are MDHEN and SYDVKM. The CDR3 length is 16 residues. The V gene lost 5 bases and the J gene lost 8 bases, with 21 bases spanning the gap. CDR3 protein: CASSIYRAALGGELFF. In DNA, the CDR3 is TGTGCCAGCAGTATTTACAGGGCCGCCCTGGGGGGGGAGCTGTTTTTT.

As concerns this clone: Within the sample, other DNA sequences also encode this same CDR3. The chain combines TRBV18 with TRBJ2-7; 10 nucleotides line up with TRBD1. With 2 bases clipped from V and 7 bases from J, the junction kept 5 bases outside the gene matches. The CDR3 runs to 14 residues. The V gene's germline CDR1 is KGHSH and CDR2 LQKENI. CDR3: CASSPSGQGREQYF. CDR3 sequence (DNA): TGTGCCAGCTCACCATCGGGACAGGGGAGGGAGCAGTACTTC.

The chain is built from TRBV4-1 and TRBJ2-4; D possibly matches TRBD1 or TRBD2 (6 bases each). V was shortened by 11 bases and J by 7 bases, with 15 bases between the two germline ends. CDR1 is MGHRA and CDR2 is YSYEKL in the germline V gene. This CDR3 is built from 12 residues. The CDR3 is CAGKGGSNIQYF. The CDR3, as DNA: TGCGCCGGCAAGGGGGGAAGTAACATTCAGTACTTC.